The 23 T cell receptor beta chains below were found in one sample sequenced in a study of T cells expressing NK-cell markers. TCRdb reprocessed the 5' RACE reads, with one entry per CDR3 protein and no DNA. The sample includes around 100,000 distinct CDR3 sequences. Source material: blood T cells: a sorted CD56 or NKG2C T cell subset, CD4+ or CD8+ T cells, or bulk PBMC T cells (not recorded which). These receptors came from a woman between 18 and 69 years old in good health.

V and J are TRBV9 and TRBJ2-3; checking the TCRdb D call of TRBD2 is not possible without DNA. CDR3 size: 14 residues. Germline V gene data show CDR1 as SGDLS and CDR2 as YYNGEE. The CDR3 region is CASSAGLAGDTQYF.

The CDR3 region is CASSITYVSLHTF. This chain joins TRBV19 and TRBJ1-2. Per germline, CDR1 LNHDA and CDR2 SQIVND (reference sequence). This CDR3 contains 13 residues.

The chain links TRBV3-1 to TRBJ2-3; the TCRdb call, TRBD2, lacks DNA for checking. This CDR3 has 14 amino acids. CDR1 is LGHDT and CDR2 is YNNKEL in the germline V gene (reference sequence). The CDR3 reads CASSPSGGTDTQYF.

The chain uses TRBV5-5 and TRBJ1-5. The germline gives CDR1 SGHKS, CDR2 YYEKEE (reference sequence). The CDR3 consists of 16 residues. The CDR3 here is CASSAGMIYSNQPQHF.

This chain connects TRBV5-1 to TRBJ2-7; no DNA is available, so the TRBD1 call from TCRdb remains unchecked. The CDR3 sequence is 16 residues long. Germline assignment: CDR1 SGHRS and CDR2 YFSETQ. CDR3 protein: CASSLAIGQGYNEQYF.

The chain employs TRBV29-1 and TRBJ2-7; lacking DNA, the TRBD2 call made by TCRdb goes unchecked. The CDR3 runs 14 residues. In germline, CDR1 is SQVTM, CDR2 ANQGSEA. The CDR3 here is CSVESSGSTYEQYF.

The chain has TRBV12-3 or TRBV12-4 and TRBJ2-1; TCRdb selects TRBD1, and the lack of DNA leaves this call unchecked. This CDR3 comprises 13 residues. The CDR3 loop reads CASNTGKVNEQFF.

The V and J genes are TRBV27 and TRBJ1-1; TCRdb outputs TRBD1, but without DNA this stays unchecked. Germline V gives CDR1 MNHEY, CDR2 SMNVEV (reference sequence). CDR3 length: 13 amino acids. The CDR3 here is CASRAGAVTEAFF.

The chain uses TRBV28 and TRBJ2-1; the TRBD1 assignment by TCRdb is unverifiable without DNA. Germline V CDR1 and CDR2: MDHEN, SYDVKM. The CDR3 has 14 amino acids. The CDR3 sequence: CASSSPGGYNEQFF.

The chain joins TRBV7-2 to TRBJ2-3; the TCRdb D gene call, TRBD1, has no DNA to confirm it. CDR1 and CDR2 from the germline V gene are SGHTA and FQGNSA. The CDR3 runs 16 residues. The CDR3 here is CASSPSGRGGADTQYF.

The J gene is TRBJ2-5, the V gene TRBV5-6; TCRdb's D call of TRBD1 is untestable without DNA. CDR3 size: 13 residues. The germline gives CDR1 SGHDT, CDR2 YYEEEE. CDR3 sequence: CASSLRGDDAQYF.

The rearrangement uses TRBV27 and TRBJ1-2. Germline V gene data show CDR1 as MNHEY and CDR2 as SMNVEV (reference sequence). The CDR3 sequence is 13 residues long. Here the CDR3 reads CASSYGTAYGYTF.

J is TRBJ2-1 and V is TRBV6-2 or TRBV6-3; absent DNA, TCRdb's TRBD1 call cannot be checked. The CDR3 consists of 13 residues. Germline V gene data show CDR1 as MNHEY and CDR2 as SVGEGT. The CDR3 sequence is CASIGQGYNEQFF.

This chain links TRBV5-6 with TRBJ2-3; TCRdb outputs TRBD1, but without DNA this stays unchecked. The germline CDR1 and CDR2 sequences are SGHDT and YYEEEE. The CDR3 has 17 residues. CDR3 region: CASSGTGYGHITDTQYF. Full variable domain (outside the CDR3, taken from reference TRBV5-6 and TRBJ2-3): DAGVTQSPTHLIKTRGQQVTLRCSPKSGHDTVSWYQQALGQGPQFIFQYYEEEERQRGNFPDRFSGHQFPNYSSELNVNALLLGDSALYLCASSGTGYGHITDTQYFGPGTRLTVL.

This chain uses TRBV19 with TRBJ2-1. The CDR3 contains 15 residues. Per the germline V gene, CDR1 is LNHDA and CDR2 is SQIVND (reference sequence). CDR3 loop: CASSIVARAYNEQFF.

V gene TRBV30 combines with J gene TRBJ2-7. The germline gives CDR1 GTSNPN, CDR2 SVGIG (reference sequence). This CDR3 contains 13 residues. CDR3 loop: CAFLEPGSYEQYF.

The chain carries TRBV25-1 and TRBJ1-2; with no DNA, the TCRdb D assignment of TRBD1 cannot be verified. The CDR3 contains 15 residues. Germline CDR1 and CDR2: MGHDK and SYGVNS. The CDR3 loop reads CASSEKIGQGNGYTF.

The V call is TRBV4-1, the J call TRBJ2-7; TCRdb lists TRBD2, though no DNA is available to test this call. This CDR3 is built from 15 residues. CDR1 is MGHRA and CDR2 is YSYEKL in the germline V gene. CDR3 loop: CASSQGLAGGYEQYF.

The chain recombines TRBV6-5 with TRBJ1-3; TCRdb's D call, TRBD1, is unchecked because there is no DNA. CDR1 is MNHEY, CDR2 SVGAGI, per germline. This CDR3 spans 18 amino acids. The CDR3: CASSYSLQGDVLGNTIYF.

The rearrangement uses TRBV7-3 and TRBJ2-1. Germline V CDR1 and CDR2: SGHTA, FQGTGA. This CDR3 is built from 15 residues. The CDR3 loop is CTSSMQLGLDNEQFF. Variable domain in full (rest from reference TRBV7-3 and TRBJ2-1): GAGVSQTPSNKVTEKGKYVELRCDPISGHTALYWYRQSLGQGPEFLIYFQGTGAADDSGLPNDRFFAVRPEGSVSTLKIQRTERGDSAVYLCTSSMQLGLDNEQFFGPGTRLTVL.

V and J are TRBV7-7 and TRBJ2-7; with no DNA, the TCRdb D assignment of TRBD1 cannot be verified. The germline gives CDR1 SSHAT, CDR2 FNYEAQ (reference sequence). The CDR3 covers 14 residues. The CDR3 reads CASSPIQGPDEQYF.

This chain uses TRBV6-5 with TRBJ1-5; TCRdb gives TRBD1 as the D gene, but with no DNA this cannot be confirmed. The V gene's germline CDR1 is MNHEY and CDR2 SVGAGI. CDR3 size: 15 residues. The CDR3 spells CASSYTGGGNQPQHF.

The genes are TRBV29-1 and TRBJ1-1. Germline V gives CDR1 SQVTM, CDR2 ANQGSEA. CDR3 length: 13 residues. The CDR3 sequence is CSVVGREGAEAFF.